Listed here are 25 T cell receptor beta chains from one sample, sequenced in a study of T-cell reconstitution after alpha-beta-depleted transplantation in children. Unique molecular identifiers were used in preparing the TCRbeta library. TCRdb re-called the PCR reads with MiXCR, one entry per CDR3 protein. Of about 110,000 distinct CDR3 sequences in the sample, around 6.4% were seen once. The sample here was PBMCs, mostly from graft donor cells, taken 360 days after TCRalphabeta/CD19-depleted stem cell transplant. The source is a male patient aged 2 to 9 who had a stem cell transplant for acute lymphoblastic leukemia, so the T cells may come from the graft donor.

This clonotype came up a few times. The rearrangement joins TRBV25-1 to TRBJ1-1; no clear D gene. Trimming removed 7 bases at V and 2 bases at J, with 5 bases between. CDR1 is MGHDK, CDR2 SYGVNS, per germline. The CDR3 runs to 11 residues. The CDR3 nucleotides read TGTGCCAGCACCTTTAACACTGAAGCTTTCTTT. It yields the protein CASTFNTEAFF.

The chain is built from TRBV29-1 and TRBJ2-3; weak D call: TRBD2 (5 bases). Trimming cost V 0 bases and J 1 base, with 14 bases left between them. Germline lookup yields CDR1 SQVTM and CDR2 ANQGSEA. The CDR3 loop spans 16 amino acids. CDR3 nucleotide sequence: TGCAGCGTTGAAGATCCCTCCTACGGGGGCACAGATACGCAGTATTTT. This translates into CSVEDPSYGGTDTQYF.

V gene TRBV27 combines with J gene TRBJ2-2, with D possibly being TRBD1 or TRBD2 (5 bases each). Germline lookup yields CDR1 MNHEY and CDR2 SMNVEV (reference sequence). V was cut by 2 bases and J by 6 bases, with 10 bases left in between. The CDR3 is 14 amino acids. The chain's CDR3 is CASSLPRGAGELFF. CDR3 DNA: TGTGCCAGCAGTTTACCCCGGGGCGCCGGGGAGCTGTTTTTT.

The V and J genes are TRBV4-3 and TRBJ1-5, with D possibly being TRBD1 (5 bases). Looked up from germline, CDR1 is LGHNA and CDR2 is YSLEER. The CDR3 consists of 13 residues. V lost 0 bases and J lost 5, with 5 bases in between. DNA of the CDR3: TGCGCCAGCAGCCAAGAAGGGGATCAGCCCCAGCATTTT. Encoded protein: CASSQEGDQPQHF.

This clonotype was counted between two and nine times. V is TRBV24-1 and J is TRBJ2-1, with D hard to call. V lost 10 bases and J 0 bases, leaving 9 bases between the germline ends. Germline values: CDR1 KGHDR, CDR2 SFDVKD. This CDR3 has 13 amino acids. CDR3 in DNA: TGTGCCACTTCGGCGTCCTCCTACAATGAGCAGTTCTTC. Translated: CATSASSYNEQFF.

The chain couples TRBV28 to TRBJ1-2; 7 bases are shared with TRBD1. The CDR3 is made up of 14 amino acids. In germline, CDR1 is MDHEN, CDR2 SYDVKM. J was trimmed by 6 bases and V by 3 bases; bases with no gene match: 7. The CDR3 DNA follows: TGTGCCAGCAGTTTTGTCCACAGGGGAGATGGCTACACCTTC. Translation gives CASSFVHRGDGYTF.

This clonotype was counted ten times or more. This chain connects TRBV9 to TRBJ1-6; TRBD1 matches at 9 bases. The V segment lost 7 bases and the J segment 9 bases; nucleotides outside the gene matches: 8. The CDR3 has 14 residues. Germline values: CDR1 SGDLS, CDR2 YYNGEE. CDR3 sequence reads: CASGKTGGSSPLHF. The CDR3, as DNA: TGTGCCAGCGGGAAGACAGGGGGGAGTTCACCCCTCCACTTT.

The sample holds many counts of this clonotype. The rearrangement joins TRBV12-3 or TRBV12-4 to TRBJ2-2; D gene unclear. V was cut by 7 bases and J by 3 bases, with 9 bases left in between. The CDR3 is made up of 13 amino acids. The CDR3 region has the DNA TGTGCCAGCACAGGACCGCACACCGGGGAGCTGTTTTTT. Translation gives CASTGPHTGELFF.

This chain connects TRBV7-9 to TRBJ2-1; 7 bases are a match to TRBD1. Germline V lookup: CDR1 SEHNR, CDR2 FQNEAQ (reference sequence). The CDR3 has 17 amino acids. V dropped 5 bases and J dropped 10; count of bases not matched to a gene: 20. The CDR3 coding sequence is TGTGCCAGCAGCCCCGACAGGGATAGTTTCCCTGATAGGGAGCAGTTCTTC. This codes for CASSPDRDSFPDREQFF. The variable domain in full, completed from reference TRBV7-9 and TRBJ2-1, reads DTGVSQNPRHKITKRGQNVTFRCDPISEHNRLYWYRQTLGQGPEFLTYFQNEAQLEKSRLLSDRFSAERPKGSFSTLEIQRTEQGDSAMYLCASSPDRDSFPDREQFFGPGTRLTVL.

This clonotype was counted at least ten times. The chain joins TRBV6-2 or TRBV6-3 to TRBJ2-3, with 8 bases aligning to TRBD2. Germline assignment: CDR1 MNHEY and CDR2 SVGEGT. The V and J ends lost 5 bases and 6 bases, in that order; junction bases with no gene match: 13. The CDR3 consists of 16 residues. Here the CDR3 reads CASSDPAGAIRDTQYF. In DNA form, the CDR3 reads TGTGCCAGCAGTGACCCAGCGGGGGCCATAAGGGATACGCAGTATTTT.

The chain recombines TRBV7-9 with TRBJ2-2; D is ambiguous. Germline V lookup: CDR1 SEHNR, CDR2 FQNEAQ (reference sequence). The CDR3 has 12 residues. V was pared by 3 bases and J by 6 bases, with 5 bases between. Here the CDR3 reads CASSFRAGELFF. In DNA form, the CDR3 reads TGTGCCAGCAGCTTTAGGGCCGGGGAGCTGTTTTTT.

V is TRBV12-3 or TRBV12-4 and J is TRBJ2-5; 8 bases align to TRBD2. The V segment lost 5 bases and the J segment 5 bases; nucleotides outside the gene matches: 7. The CDR3 contains 14 residues. The CDR3: CASSGRGGWETQYF. Here the CDR3 DNA reads TGTGCCAGCAGTGGACGGGGGGGATGGGAGACCCAGTACTTC.

This clonotype showed up just a few times. The chain couples TRBV4-1 to TRBJ1-1; D may be TRBD1 (5 bases). The CDR3 covers 16 residues. Trimming left V 0 bases short and J 1 base short, with 12 bases between. CDR1 MGHRA and CDR2 YSYEKL come from the germline V gene. The CDR3 bases are TGCGCCAGCAGCCAAGAGGGGGTTAGTCCGAACACTGAAGCTTTCTTT. The encoded protein is CASSQEGVSPNTEAFF.

This clonotype has at least ten counts. CDR3 loop: CASSSPLAGGSYNEQFF. CDR3 coding DNA: TGTGCCAGCAGCTCCCCCTTAGCGGGTGGCTCCTACAATGAGCAGTTCTTC. The J gene is TRBJ2-1, the V gene TRBV11-2; TRBD2 matches at 7 bases. Germline CDR1 is SGHAT and CDR2 is FQNNGV. The CDR3 runs to 17 residues. Trimming at V came to 4 bases and at J to 0 bases, leaving 9 bases not matched to a gene.

This clonotype has ten or more counts. J is TRBJ1-2 and V is TRBV7-9; the D is unclear. Trimming stripped 0 bases from V and 8 bases from J, with 13 bases between. CDR1 is SEHNR and CDR2 is FQNEAQ in the germline V gene (reference sequence). The CDR3 is made up of 14 amino acids. CDR3 sequence (DNA): TGTGCCAGCAGCTTAGCCAGGTCGGCGGACGGCTACACCTTC. Translated: CASSLARSADGYTF.

Only a few counts were recorded for this clonotype. The rearrangement links TRBV6-1 to TRBJ2-1, with 11 nucleotides matching TRBD2. The J segment lost 5 bases and the V segment lost 7 bases, leaving 4 bases of the junction unmatched. Germline CDR1 reads MNHNS; CDR2 reads SASEGT. CDR3 length: 14 amino acids. CDR3 bases: TGTGCCAGCACCTGGGGACTAGCGGACAATGAGCAGTTCTTC. Its translation: CASTWGLADNEQFF.

The CDR3 nucleotides are TGTGCCAGCAGCTTAGAGACCGGGACAGGGAGCTCTGGGGCCAACGTCCTGACTTTC. Amino acid sequence: CASSLETGTGSSGANVLTF. The V call is TRBV7-6, the J call TRBJ2-6, with 9 bases that match TRBD1. CDR1 is SGHVS and CDR2 is FNYEAQ in the germline V gene. The CDR3 has 19 residues. J was trimmed by 0 bases and V by 1 base; bases with no gene match: 7.

The V and J genes are TRBV7-9 and TRBJ1-1; D gene unclear. CDR1 is SEHNR, CDR2 FQNEAQ, per germline (reference sequence). This CDR3 comprises 12 residues. With 4 bases removed from V and 2 bases from J, the gap between germline ends came to 5 bases. The CDR3 here is CASSWGNTEAFF. DNA for the CDR3: TGTGCCAGCAGCTGGGGTAACACTGAAGCTTTCTTT.

The chain joins TRBV5-6 to TRBJ1-2; 10 bases match TRBD1. J was trimmed by 0 bases and V by 7 bases; bases with no gene match: 6. There are 15 residues in the CDR3. Germline V gives CDR1 SGHDT, CDR2 YYEEEE. The CDR3 DNA sequence: TGTGCCAGCCAGACAGGGGGCGATGCTAACTATGGCTACACCTTC. Translation: CASQTGGDANYGYTF.

This clonotype has at least ten counts. V is TRBV7-2 and J is TRBJ1-3; D remains ambiguous. Deletions cut 2 bases from V and 8 bases from J, with 16 bases between. This CDR3 region has 15 residues. The germline gives CDR1 SGHTA, CDR2 FQGNSA. CDR3 nucleotide sequence: TGTGCCAGCAGCTTAATCGGTTTCCTAAGGGACACCATATATTTT. Translating gives CASSLIGFLRDTIYF.

This clonotype occurred many times. CDR3 DNA sequence: TGTGCCAGCAGCCCCTCGCCAGATACGCAGTATTTT. Translated, it gives CASSPSPDTQYF. This rearrangement joins TRBV7-9 to TRBJ2-3, with D unclear. CDR3 length: 12 residues. Per the germline V gene, CDR1 is SEHNR and CDR2 is FQNEAQ (reference sequence). V was shortened by 5 bases and J by 4 bases, with 7 bases between the two germline ends. The full variable domain, rest sourced from reference TRBV7-9 and TRBJ2-3, is DTGVSQNPRHKITKRGQNVTFRCDPISEHNRLYWYRQTLGQGPEFLTYFQNEAQLEKSRLLSDRFSAERPKGSFSTLEIQRTEQGDSAMYLCASSPSPDTQYFGPGTRLTVL.

The chain is built from TRBV6-4 and TRBJ2-3, with 7 bases identical to TRBD2. There are 19 residues in the CDR3. Per the germline V gene, CDR1 is MRHNA and CDR2 is SNTAGT. The V gene end was trimmed by 5 bases and the J gene end by 0 bases; junction bases not matched to a gene: 17. This CDR3 is CASSLQSPSGTSSTDTQYF. In DNA, the CDR3 is TGTGCCAGCAGTCTTCAGAGTCCTAGCGGCACCTCTAGCACAGATACGCAGTATTTT.

The CDR3 here is CASSPPPGNSGSLTTQYF. CDR3 nucleotides: TGTGCCAGCAGTCCCCCCCCTGGGAATAGCGGGAGTTTGACAACGCAGTATTTT. The J gene is TRBJ2-3, the V gene TRBV6-2 or TRBV6-3, with 9 bases that match TRBD2. The CDR3 spans 18 residues. CDR1 MNHEY and CDR2 SVGEGT come from the germline V gene. Germline trimming cut 5 bases from V and 9 bases from J; bases unmatched to any gene: 21.

There are many counts of this clonotype. The chain carries TRBV7-9 and TRBJ1-5; 10 bases are shared with TRBD1. Germline V CDR1 and CDR2: SEHNR, FQNEAQ (reference sequence). The CDR3 contains 15 residues. The V segment lost 5 bases and the J segment 6 bases; nucleotides outside the gene matches: 7. DNA for the CDR3: TGTGCCAGCAGCCCGGGACAGGGGATGAGTCAGCCCCAGCATTTT. This codes for CASSPGQGMSQPQHF.

In its sample, this clonotype was seen many times. The chain uses TRBV29-1 and TRBJ2-7; D gene unclear. In germline, CDR1 is SQVTM, CDR2 ANQGSEA. Trimming took off 4 bases at V and 0 bases at J, with 10 bases between the two ends. CDR3 length: 13 amino acids. This CDR3 is CSVALRSSYEQYF. The CDR3 nucleotides are TGCAGCGTTGCCCTCAGGAGCTCCTACGAGCAGTACTTC.